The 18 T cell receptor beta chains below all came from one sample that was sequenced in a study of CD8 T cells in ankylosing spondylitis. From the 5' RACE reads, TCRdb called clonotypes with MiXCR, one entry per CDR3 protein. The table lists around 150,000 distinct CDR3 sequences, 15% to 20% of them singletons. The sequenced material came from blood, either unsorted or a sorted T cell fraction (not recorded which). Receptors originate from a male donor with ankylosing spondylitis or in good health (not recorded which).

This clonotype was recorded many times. This chain's CDR3 is CSARKGGVGTEAFF. CDR3 DNA: TGCAGTGCCCGTAAAGGGGGAGTAGGCACTGAAGCTTTCTTT. V and J are TRBV20-1 and TRBJ1-1; D is perhaps TRBD1 (6 bases). CDR3 length: 14 residues. Looked up from germline, CDR1 is DFQATT and CDR2 is SNEGSKA (reference sequence). V shed 6 bases and J shed 4 bases, with 18 bases lying between them.

CDR3 amino acids: CASSTRRDTTGELFF. Here the CDR3 DNA reads TGTGCCAGCAGTACCCGCCGGGACACCACCGGGGAGCTGTTTTTT. The chain uses TRBV28 and TRBJ2-2; possibly TRBD1 for D (6 bases). Trimming cost V 5 bases and J 4 bases, with 14 bases left between them. CDR3 length: 15 amino acids. Per the germline V gene, CDR1 is MDHEN and CDR2 is SYDVKM.

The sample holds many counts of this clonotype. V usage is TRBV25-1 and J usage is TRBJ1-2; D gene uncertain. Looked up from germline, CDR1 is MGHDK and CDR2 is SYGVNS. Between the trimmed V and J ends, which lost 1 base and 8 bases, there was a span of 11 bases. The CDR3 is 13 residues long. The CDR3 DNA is TGTGCCAGCAGTGAATCCCACGGAAAAGGCTACACCTTC. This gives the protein CASSESHGKGYTF.

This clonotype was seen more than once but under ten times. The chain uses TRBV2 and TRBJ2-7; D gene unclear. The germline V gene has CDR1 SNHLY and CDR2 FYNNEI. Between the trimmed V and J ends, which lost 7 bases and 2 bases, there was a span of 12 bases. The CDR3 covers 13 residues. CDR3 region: CASNLAVAYEQYF. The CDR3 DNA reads TGTGCCAGCAACTTGGCAGTCGCCTACGAGCAGTACTTC. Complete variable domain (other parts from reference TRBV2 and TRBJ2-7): EPEVTQTPSHQVTQMGQEVILRCVPISNHLYFYWYRQILGQKVEFLVSFYNNEISEKSEIFDDQFSVERPDGSNFTLKIRSTKLEDSAMYFCASNLAVAYEQYFGPGTRLTVT.

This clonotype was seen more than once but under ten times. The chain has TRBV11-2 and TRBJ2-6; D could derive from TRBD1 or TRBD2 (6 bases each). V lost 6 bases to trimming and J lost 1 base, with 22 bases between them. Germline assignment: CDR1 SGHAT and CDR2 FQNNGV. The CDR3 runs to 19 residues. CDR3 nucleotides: TGTGCCAGCAGACAAAGGTCCGGGGGCAGTTTTTCTGGGGCCAACGTCCTGACTTTC. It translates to CASRQRSGGSFSGANVLTF.

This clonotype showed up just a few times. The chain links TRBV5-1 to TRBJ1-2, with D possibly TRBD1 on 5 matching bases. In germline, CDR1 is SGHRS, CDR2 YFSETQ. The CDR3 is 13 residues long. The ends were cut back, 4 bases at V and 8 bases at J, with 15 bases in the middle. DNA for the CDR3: TGCGCCAGCAGCCCGGGGACGCCTAACGGCTACACCTTC. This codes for CASSPGTPNGYTF.

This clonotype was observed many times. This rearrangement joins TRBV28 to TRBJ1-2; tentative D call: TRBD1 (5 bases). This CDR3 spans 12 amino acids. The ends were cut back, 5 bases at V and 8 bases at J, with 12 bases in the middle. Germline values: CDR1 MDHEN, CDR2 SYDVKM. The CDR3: CASSPQGWGYTF. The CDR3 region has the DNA TGTGCCAGCAGTCCCCAGGGCTGGGGCTACACCTTC.

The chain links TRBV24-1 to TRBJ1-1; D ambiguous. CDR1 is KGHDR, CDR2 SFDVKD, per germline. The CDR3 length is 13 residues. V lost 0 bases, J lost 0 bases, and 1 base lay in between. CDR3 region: CATSDLVNTEAFF. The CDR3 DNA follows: TGTGCCACCAGTGATTTGGTGAACACTGAAGCTTTCTTT.

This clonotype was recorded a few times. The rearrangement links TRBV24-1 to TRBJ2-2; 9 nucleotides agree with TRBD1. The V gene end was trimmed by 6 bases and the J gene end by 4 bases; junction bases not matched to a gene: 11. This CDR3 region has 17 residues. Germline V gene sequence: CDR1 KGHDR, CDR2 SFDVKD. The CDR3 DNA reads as TGTGCCACCAGTCCTCTCTCGGGACAGGGACCCACCGGGGAGCTGTTTTTT. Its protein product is CATSPLSGQGPTGELFF.

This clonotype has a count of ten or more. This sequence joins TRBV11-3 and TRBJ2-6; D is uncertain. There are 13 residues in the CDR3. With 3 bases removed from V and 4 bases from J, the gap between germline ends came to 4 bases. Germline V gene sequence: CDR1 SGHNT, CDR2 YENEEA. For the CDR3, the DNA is TGTGCCAGCAGCTTTACGGGGGCCAACGTCCTGACTTTC. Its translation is CASSFTGANVLTF.

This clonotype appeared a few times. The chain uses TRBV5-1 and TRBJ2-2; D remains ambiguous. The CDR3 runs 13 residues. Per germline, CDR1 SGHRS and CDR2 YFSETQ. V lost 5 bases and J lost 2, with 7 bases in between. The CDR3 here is CASRDGNTGELFF. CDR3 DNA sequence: TGCGCCAGCAGGGACGGTAACACCGGGGAGCTGTTTTTT.

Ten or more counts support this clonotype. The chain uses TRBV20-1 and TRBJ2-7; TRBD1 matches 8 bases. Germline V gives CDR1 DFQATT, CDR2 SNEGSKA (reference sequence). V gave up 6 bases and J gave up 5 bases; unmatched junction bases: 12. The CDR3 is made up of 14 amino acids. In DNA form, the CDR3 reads TGCAGTGCCGGAACGACAGGGGTAATCGACGAGCAGTACTTC. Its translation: CSAGTTGVIDEQYF.

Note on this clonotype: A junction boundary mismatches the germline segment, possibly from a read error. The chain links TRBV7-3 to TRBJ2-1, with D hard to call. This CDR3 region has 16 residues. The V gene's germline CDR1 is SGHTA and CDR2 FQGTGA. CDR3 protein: CTSSLASASSYNEQFF. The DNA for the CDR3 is TGTACCAGCAGCTTGGCTTCGGCCAGCTCCTACAATGAGCAGTTCTTC.

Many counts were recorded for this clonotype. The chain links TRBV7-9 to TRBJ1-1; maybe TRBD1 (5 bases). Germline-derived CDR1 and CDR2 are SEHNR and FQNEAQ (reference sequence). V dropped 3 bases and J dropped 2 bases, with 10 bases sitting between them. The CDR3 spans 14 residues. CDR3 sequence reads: CASSFKGTNTEAFF. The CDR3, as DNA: TGTGCCAGCAGCTTCAAGGGGACCAACACTGAAGCTTTCTTT.

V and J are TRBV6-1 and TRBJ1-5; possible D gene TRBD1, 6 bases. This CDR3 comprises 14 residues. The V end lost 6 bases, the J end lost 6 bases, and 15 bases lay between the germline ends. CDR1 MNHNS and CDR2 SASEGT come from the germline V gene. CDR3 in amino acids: CASSRLKQGQPQHF. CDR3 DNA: TGTGCCAGCAGCCGCCTCAAACAGGGTCAGCCCCAGCATTTT.

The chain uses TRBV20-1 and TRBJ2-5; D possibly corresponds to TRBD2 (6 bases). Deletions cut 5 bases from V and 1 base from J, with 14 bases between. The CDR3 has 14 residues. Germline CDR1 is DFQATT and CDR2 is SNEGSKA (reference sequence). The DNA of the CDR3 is TGCAGTGCTGGACTATGGGCGGGCCAAGAGACCCAGTACTTC. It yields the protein CSAGLWAGQETQYF.

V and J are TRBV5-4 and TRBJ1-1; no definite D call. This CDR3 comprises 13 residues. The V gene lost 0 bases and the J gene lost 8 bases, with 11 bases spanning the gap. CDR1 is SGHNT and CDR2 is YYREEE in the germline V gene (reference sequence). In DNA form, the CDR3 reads TGTGCCAGCAGCTTGGGACCCACCCTCGAAGCTTTCTTT. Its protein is CASSLGPTLEAFF.

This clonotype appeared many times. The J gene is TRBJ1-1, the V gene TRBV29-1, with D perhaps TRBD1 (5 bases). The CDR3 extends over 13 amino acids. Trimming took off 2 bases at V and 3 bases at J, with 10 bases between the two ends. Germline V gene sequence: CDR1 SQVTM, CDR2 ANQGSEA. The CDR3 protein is CSVEPGTYTEAFF. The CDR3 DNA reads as TGCAGCGTTGAACCCGGGACGTACACTGAAGCTTTCTTT.